The rows below give T cell receptor beta chains drawn from one sample of a study of vaccination and CD4 T cells after COVID-19. These TCRs are of unknown antigen specificity. MiXCR, run by TCRdb on the PCR reads, gives a single entry per CDR3 protein. Of around 5,900 distinct CDR3 sequences in the sample, 55% to 70% are singletons; the top ten hold around 23%. Sequenced: CD4+ T cells from blood, cultured in vitro. All receptors derive from a human donor who had recovered from COVID-19. Each CDR3 is given with its conserved first and last residue. The order of the fields is J gene, D gene, clone size, V gene, CDR3 protein, CDR3 DNA. A D gene is named only where the DNA matches it firmly. Clone size appears in some rows only: once, few, many, or a class for an expanded clone.

TRBJ1-1 . once TRBV19 CASSPGLWVNTEAFF TGTGCCAGTAGTCCCGGCCTCTGGGTGAACACTGAAGCTTTCTTT
TRBJ2-7 . . TRBV11-3 CASSLDLGPFSRFSYEQYF TGTGCCAGCAGCCTAGATCTCGGTCCCTTCTCCAGATTCTCCTACGAGCAGTACTTC
TRBJ1-2 TRBD1 few TRBV20-1 CSAQPLTGGFYGYTF TGCAGTGCCCAACCGCTCACAGGGGGCTTCTATGGCTACACCTTC
TRBJ2-2 TRBD1 . TRBV12-3/TRBV12-4 CASSLGTGGVTGELFF TGTGCCAGCAGTTTAGGGACAGGGGGGGTCACCGGGGAGCTGTTTTTT
TRBJ2-5 . . TRBV11-2 CASSPGPRETQYF TGTGCCAGCAGCCCTGGGCCAAGGGAGACCCAGTACTTC
TRBJ1-3 TRBD1 few TRBV7-2 CASSRWGGTAGNTIYF TGTGCCAGCAGCCGATGGGGGGGGACAGCTGGAAACACCATATATTTT
TRBJ1-1 . few TRBV6-1 CASSAFDGDMNTEAFF TGTGCCAGCAGTGCGTTTGACGGAGACATGAACACTGAAGCTTTCTTT
TRBJ2-3 TRBD2 . TRBV6-1 CASSRGRKRHTDTQYF TGTGCCAGCAGTCGCGGGAGGAAGAGACACACAGATACGCAGTATTTT
TRBJ2-2 . . TRBV7-8 CASSLGGRNTGELFF TGTGCCAGCAGCTTAGGCGGGCGGAACACCGGGGAGCTGTTTTTT
TRBJ1-1 . . TRBV10-2 CASTQANTEAFF TGCGCCAGCACCCAGGCGAACACTGAAGCTTTCTTT
TRBJ1-1 TRBD1 . TRBV27 CASSLSYRGTEAFF TGTGCCAGCAGTTTATCGTACAGGGGGACTGAAGCTTTCTTT
TRBJ2-7 . . TRBV20-1 CSARWGGGEQYF TGCAGTGCCCGGTGGGGCGGAGGGGAGCAGTACTTC
TRBJ1-1 . . TRBV6-1 CATLRRGGTEAFF TGTGCCACCCTCAGGAGGGGGGGCACTGAAGCTTTCTTT
TRBJ1-5 . . TRBV27 CASSGQSNQPQHF TGTGCCAGCTCCGGACAAAGCAATCAGCCCCAGCATTTT
TRBJ2-5 TRBD1 . TRBV6-1 CASSTPGRGPGTQYF TGTGCCAGCAGTACCCCCGGTAGGGGGCCCGGGACCCAGTACTTC
TRBJ1-2 TRBD1 large TRBV5-1 CASSISGTGALNYGYTF TGCGCCAGCAGCATCTCCGGGACAGGGGCTCTTAACTATGGCTACACCTTC
TRBJ2-7 . . TRBV19 CASSPTGLYEQYF TGTGCCAGTAGTCCGACAGGTCTCTACGAGCAGTACTTC
TRBJ1-5 . . TRBV2 CASSERSGLNQPQHF TGTGCCAGCAGTGAACGGTCCGGACTCAATCAGCCCCAGCATTTT
TRBJ1-6 . . TRBV7-2 CASSLAVTGESPLHF TGTGCCAGCAGCTTAGCGGTGACCGGTGAGTCACCCCTCCACTTT
TRBJ1-1 TRBD1 few TRBV27 CASSFDRVNTEAFF TGTGCCAGCAGTTTTGACAGGGTGAACACTGAAGCTTTCTTT
TRBJ2-4 . . TRBV5-4 CASTLGGLGAKNIQYF TGTGCCAGCACCCTGGGGGGTTTGGGGGCCAAAAACATTCAGTACTTC
TRBJ2-3 TRBD2 . TRBV6-4 CASSVAGGTDTQYF TGTGCCAGCAGTGTAGCGGGAGGCACAGATACGCAGTATTTT